The rows below give T cell receptor beta chains drawn from one sample of a study of OX40 agonist ivuxolimab in advanced cancers. The protocol was immunoSEQ multiplex PCR, while the TCRdb copy is restricted to in-frame clones and leaves out a portion. This sample carries around 37,000 clones, roughly 80% of them seen once, and the ten largest clones take around 20%. The material sequenced was CD4+ or CD8+ T cells sorted from blood, taken in a trial of the OX40 agonist ivuxolimab. Receptors were obtained from an adult with an advanced solid tumor such as melanoma, head and neck, liver or kidney cancer. Both conserved end residues are part of each CDR3. The D gene is left open where the match is weak. Clone sizes are given selectively: once, few, many, or a class where the clone is expanded.

v_gene: TRBV28; j_gene: TRBJ2-2; abundance: -; d_gene: -; CDR3nt: TGTGCCAGCAGTTTAGGGGTGGGACGGGAGCTGTTTTTT; CDR3aa: CASSLGVGRELFF
v_gene: TRBV6-6; j_gene: TRBJ1-1; abundance: -; d_gene: -; CDR3nt: TGTGCCAGCAGTTACTCACAGAACACTGAAGCTTTCTTT; CDR3aa: CASSYSQNTEAFF
v_gene: TRBV30; j_gene: TRBJ1-4; abundance: -; d_gene: -; CDR3nt: TGTGCCTGGAATTTGGGGGGGCTGAATGAAAAACTGTTTTTT; CDR3aa: CAWNLGGLNEKLFF
v_gene: TRBV7-2; j_gene: TRBJ2-7; abundance: -; d_gene: -; CDR3nt: TGTGCCAGCAGCTTATCCCAGGGAGTGCAGTACTTC; CDR3aa: CASSLSQGVQYF
v_gene: TRBV7-9; j_gene: TRBJ2-1; abundance: -; d_gene: TRBD2; CDR3nt: TGTGCCAGCAGCTTAGGAATAGGCGGGGCGGGGGTTATGGGTGAGCAGTTCTTC; CDR3aa: CASSLGIGGAGVMGEQFF
v_gene: TRBV7-2; j_gene: TRBJ2-1; abundance: few; d_gene: TRBD2; CDR3nt: TGTGCCAGCAGCTTGGGACTAGCGGGAACCAATGAGCAGTTCTTC; CDR3aa: CASSLGLAGTNEQFF
v_gene: TRBV9; j_gene: TRBJ1-3; abundance: few; d_gene: -; CDR3nt: TGTGCCAGCAGCGTGGGGTTCTCTGGAAACACCATATATTTT; CDR3aa: CASSVGFSGNTIYF
v_gene: TRBV4-3; j_gene: TRBJ2-3; abundance: -; d_gene: -; CDR3nt: TGCGCCAGCAGCCAAGCTTTAGGCGGACAGAGCACAGATACGCAGTATTTT; CDR3aa: CASSQALGGQSTDTQYF
v_gene: TRBV2; j_gene: TRBJ1-2; abundance: once; d_gene: TRBD1; CDR3nt: TGTGCCAGCAGTGAGATGGGACAGGGGGCGTTTGGCTACACCTTC; CDR3aa: CASSEMGQGAFGYTF
v_gene: TRBV28; j_gene: TRBJ2-2; abundance: -; d_gene: -; CDR3nt: TGTGCCAGCAGTTTAAGGAGGGCAGGGCCCACCGGGGAGCTGTTTTTT; CDR3aa: CASSLRRAGPTGELFF
v_gene: TRBV7-8; j_gene: TRBJ1-5; abundance: -; d_gene: -; CDR3nt: TGTGCCAGCAGCTTACGGTTCGTTAGCAATCAGCCCCAGCATTTT; CDR3aa: CASSLRFVSNQPQHF
v_gene: TRBV7-3; j_gene: TRBJ2-5; abundance: few; d_gene: -; CDR3nt: TGTGCCAGCAGCTTGGGGGGAGTAGAGACCCAGTACTTC; CDR3aa: CASSLGGVETQYF
v_gene: TRBV18; j_gene: TRBJ1-2; abundance: -; d_gene: -; CDR3nt: TGTGCCAGCTCACCACTTTCATATGGCTACACCTTC; CDR3aa: CASSPLSYGYTF
v_gene: TRBV11-2; j_gene: TRBJ1-1; abundance: -; d_gene: TRBD1; CDR3nt: TGTGCCAGCAGCCCCGGGACAGGCGGGTTGGAAGCTTTCTTT; CDR3aa: CASSPGTGGLEAFF
v_gene: TRBV15; j_gene: TRBJ2-1; abundance: -; d_gene: TRBD1; CDR3nt: TGTGCCACCAGCAGACCACAGGGGGCGCCTGAGCAGTTCTTC; CDR3aa: CATSRPQGAPEQFF
v_gene: TRBV7-9; j_gene: TRBJ1-2; abundance: -; d_gene: TRBD1; CDR3nt: TGTGCCAGCAGCTTAGCCGGGACAGGGTCCAAGGGCTACACCTTC; CDR3aa: CASSLAGTGSKGYTF
v_gene: TRBV5-1; j_gene: TRBJ2-3; abundance: -; d_gene: TRBD2; CDR3nt: TGCGCCAGCAGCCCTAGCGGGGGGGCCATGGATACGCAGTATTTT; CDR3aa: CASSPSGGAMDTQYF
v_gene: TRBV2; j_gene: TRBJ2-1; abundance: -; d_gene: -; CDR3nt: TGTGCCAGCAGTGAAGGGACAACCAATGAGCAGTTCTTC; CDR3aa: CASSEGTTNEQFF
v_gene: TRBV6-5; j_gene: TRBJ2-7; abundance: -; d_gene: TRBD2; CDR3nt: TGTGCCAGCACTAGCGGATACTACGAGCAGTACTTC; CDR3aa: CASTSGYYEQYF
v_gene: TRBV4-3; j_gene: TRBJ1-4; abundance: -; d_gene: -; CDR3nt: TGCGCCAGCAGCCAAGAGGGCAGGGCTGGCGGAAAACTGTTTTTT; CDR3aa: CASSQEGRAGGKLFF
v_gene: TRBV28; j_gene: TRBJ1-5; abundance: -; d_gene: -; CDR3nt: TGTGCCAGCAGTCGCAGGGCTCCTGAGCCCCAGCATTTT; CDR3aa: CASSRRAPEPQHF
v_gene: TRBV14; j_gene: TRBJ2-1; abundance: -; d_gene: TRBD2; CDR3nt: TGTGCCAGCAGCCAATTGGGGCTAGCGGATAATGAGCAGTTCTTC; CDR3aa: CASSQLGLADNEQFF
v_gene: TRBV27; j_gene: TRBJ2-7; abundance: few; d_gene: -; CDR3nt: TGTGCCAGCAGCAGCCTGTCCTACGAGCAGTACTTC; CDR3aa: CASSSLSYEQYF
v_gene: TRBV10-3; j_gene: TRBJ1-1; abundance: -; d_gene: -; CDR3nt: TGTGCCATCAGGGGGGGGCCGGACACTGAAGCTTTCTTT; CDR3aa: CAIRGGPDTEAFF
v_gene: TRBV7-2; j_gene: TRBJ2-5; abundance: few; d_gene: TRBD1; CDR3nt: TGTGCCAGCAGCCCGGGGACAGCCTTCGGGACCCAGTACTTC; CDR3aa: CASSPGTAFGTQYF
v_gene: TRBV5-1; j_gene: TRBJ2-3; abundance: -; d_gene: TRBD1; CDR3nt: TGCGCCAGCAGCTTGGTGGCAGGGGGCTTTTCGACAGATACGCAGTATTTT; CDR3aa: CASSLVAGGFSTDTQYF